These T cell receptor beta chains were read from a single sample in a study of shared T cell receptors in the human thymus. Profiling relied on immunoSEQ multiplex PCR, and the TCRdb table lists in-frame clones only, not all of them. The sample has approximately 760,000 clones, 70% to 90% seen once. These same records also appear under a second study, on human thymus T cells.

Sequenced input: thymocytes. These receptors were obtained from a girl in the first two years of life with a congenital heart defect. Both conserved end residues are part of each CDR3. The D gene is left open where the match is weak. Clone size is stated in some rows and not others, as once, few, many or a class when expanded.

V	size	D	J	CDR3	DNA
TRBV7-9	NA	NA	TRBJ1-2	CASSRDEDSDGGYTF	TGTGCCAGCAGTAGAGACGAGGACAGTGATGGTGGCTACACCTTC
TRBV6-6	NA	NA	TRBJ2-7	CASSYSARGIYEQYF	TGTGCCAGCAGTTACTCGGCCAGGGGAATCTACGAGCAGTACTTC
TRBV6-1	few	TRBD1	TRBJ1-5	CASSEAWTGDDYSNQPQHF	TGTGCCAGCAGTGAAGCCTGGACAGGGGACGATTATAGCAATCAGCCCCAGCATTTT
TRBV29-1	NA	NA	TRBJ2-5	CSVEKGGAGETQYF	TGCAGCGTTGAAAAAGGGGGGGCTGGGGAGACCCAGTACTTC
TRBV27	NA	NA	TRBJ2-2	CASSLKDSAILRGTGELFF	TGTGCCAGCAGCCTAAAGGACAGTGCAATCTTGAGGGGAACCGGGGAGCTGTTTTTT
TRBV15	once	NA	TRBJ2-1	CATSTRGNEQFF	TGTGCCACCAGCACCCGAGGTAACGAGCAGTTCTTC
TRBV2	NA	TRBD1	TRBJ2-5	CATAPEDRGKETQYF	TGTGCCACGGCCCCCGAGGACAGGGGCAAAGAGACCCAGTACTTC
TRBV21-1	NA	NA	TRBJ2-5	CASSKVGRQETQYF	TGTGCCAGCAGCAAAGTGGGGCGACAGGAGACCCAGTACTTC
TRBV28	NA	NA	TRBJ1-1	CASSLRNTEAFF	TGTGCCAGCAGTTTGCGGAACACTGAAGCTTTCTTT
TRBV6-6	NA	NA	TRBJ1-2	CASSYSITVYGYTF	TGTGCCAGCAGTTACTCGATCACGGTCTACGGCTACACCTTC
TRBV2	once	TRBD1	TRBJ2-7	CASHRDSPAYEQYF	TGTGCCAGTCATAGGGACAGTCCAGCCTACGAGCAGTACTTC
TRBV5-1	NA	TRBD1	TRBJ1-2	CASSWTGQGLDGYTF	TGCGCCAGCAGCTGGACGGGACAGGGTTTGGATGGCTACACCTTC
TRBV18	NA	NA	TRBJ2-1	CASSPPSGGLFHEQFF	TGTGCCAGCTCACCACCGTCAGGGGGACTGTTTCATGAGCAGTTCTTC
TRBV28	NA	TRBD1	TRBJ1-6	CASSVTGGNSPLHF	TGTGCCAGCAGTGTGACAGGGGGTAACTCACCCCTCCACTTT
TRBV29-1	NA	NA	TRBJ2-3	CSVSDPTGRNPDTQYF	TGCAGCGTGAGCGACCCGACAGGGAGGAATCCAGATACGCAGTATTTT
TRBV10-3	NA	TRBD1	TRBJ2-7	CACAATSRDRGFTYEQYF	TGTGCCTGCGCGGCTACTTCCCGGGACAGGGGTTTTACCTACGAGCAGTACTTC
TRBV7-4	NA	NA	TRBJ1-1	CASSFQGRGVNTEAFF	TGTGCCAGCAGCTTCCAAGGCAGGGGAGTGAACACTGAAGCTTTCTTT
TRBV6-4	NA	NA	TRBJ1-1	CASSDTLRGTEAFF	TGTGCCAGCAGTGACACCCTTAGGGGGACTGAAGCTTTCTTT
TRBV4-1	NA	NA	TRBJ1-2	CASSQEGGGYGYTF	TGCGCCAGCAGCCAAGAGGGGGGTGGGTATGGCTACACCTTC
TRBV6-1	NA	NA	TRBJ1-1	CASSGDSDSEAFF	TGTGCCAGCAGTGGCGACTCGGACAGTGAAGCTTTCTTT
TRBV12-5	few	TRBD1	TRBJ1-2	CASGLAPRDRGSNYGYTF	TGTGCTAGTGGTTTGGCTCCCAGGGACAGGGGATCAAACTATGGCTACACCTTC
TRBV9	NA	NA	TRBJ2-1	CASSSRSSGEQFF	TGTGCCAGCAGCTCCCGGAGTTCGGGTGAGCAGTTCTTC
TRBV6-1	few	TRBD1	TRBJ2-4	CASSNRGRDENIQYF	TGTGCCAGCAGCAACAGGGGAAGAGACGAAAACATTCAGTACTTC
TRBV6-5	NA	TRBD1	TRBJ2-3	CVTAPTGSHTDTQYF	TGTGTCACGGCCCCGACAGGGTCCCACACAGATACGCAGTATTTT
TRBV4-3	NA	NA	TRBJ1-6	CASSQDRVGSPLHF	TGCGCCAGCAGCCAAGACAGGGTCGGGTCACCCCTCCACTTT
TRBV7-9	few	NA	TRBJ2-3	CASSGGAIVDTQYF	TGTGCCAGCAGCGGGGGGGCAATAGTGGATACGCAGTATTTT
TRBV6-1	NA	NA	TRBJ1-5	CASSEAGGSNQPQHF	TGTGCCAGCAGTGAAGCTGGAGGTAGCAATCAGCCCCAGCATTTT
TRBV5-1	few	NA	TRBJ1-2	CASSSEGQHNNYGYTF	TGCGCCAGCAGCTCAGAAGGACAGCACAATAACTATGGCTACACCTTC